This T cell receptor beta chain derives from a study of cytomegalovirus exposure and HLA in healthy donors. Study-level points and caveats: Cytomegalovirus-associated TCR beta chains were listed, numbering under 200. About 87% or about 30% of the time was how often most TCR beta V segments were productive, according to an earlier analysis. It emerged from a later analysis that several of the most significant clusters appeared to be linked to common viral pathogens.

This clone has a handful of counts. Its matching antigen is unknown. In the PCR, 60 Vbeta and 13 Jbeta primers were used. Sequencing used immunoSEQ multiplex PCR; TCRdb keeps in-frame clones, though not all of them. The data contain about 130,000 clones, approximately 17% of them seen just once; the ten biggest clones take up approximately 2.9%. Trimming took 3 bases from V and 5 from J; bases not matched to a gene: 10. Germline assignment: CDR1 SGHTA and CDR2 FQGNSA. The CDR3 is made up of 16 amino acids. The clonotype was recovered from a female donor in good health and CMV-seropositive. The source material was PBMCs. The V call is TRBV7-2, the J call TRBJ2-5; 9 bases align to TRBD1. CDR3 region: CASSFLTQGAGETQYF. As DNA, the CDR3 is TGTGCCAGCAGCTTTCTTACACAGGGGGCTGGGGAGACCCAGTACTTC. The full variable domain, in which reference TRBV7-2 and TRBJ2-5 provide the parts outside the CDR3, is GAGVSQSPSNKVTEKGKDVELRCDPISGHTALYWYRQSLGQGLEFLIYFQGNSAPDKSGLPSDRFSAERTGGSVSTLTIQRTQQEDSAVYLCASSFLTQGAGETQYFGPGTRLLVL.